Sequencing of this TCR beta chain was carried out in a study of shared clonotypes between healthy human individuals. V lost 1 base to trimming and J lost 0 bases, with 6 bases between them. Germline CDR1 reads SGHRS; CDR2 reads YFSETQ. The CDR3 totals 14 residues. Original processing methods: Junction-only sequences without quality scores came from ImmunoSEQ, so filtering differed. Libraries were prepared by immunoSEQ multiplex PCR; TCRdb keeps only in-frame clonotypes and omits some of them. That table is the source of V, J and clone size, and D and trimming were worked out from the DNA. This table has approximately 1,500,000 clones, approximately 98% appearing once.

The sequenced sample consisted of naive CD4+ T cells sorted from blood. Subset reported: CD45RA+ positively selected. The rearrangement uses TRBV5-1 and TRBJ2-3; D unresolved. This TCR was recovered from a man aged 25-45 years in good health. Written as DNA, the CDR3 is TGCGCCAGCAGCTTGCCTCTAAGCACAGATACGCAGTATTTT. Its translation is CASSLPLSTDTQYF.